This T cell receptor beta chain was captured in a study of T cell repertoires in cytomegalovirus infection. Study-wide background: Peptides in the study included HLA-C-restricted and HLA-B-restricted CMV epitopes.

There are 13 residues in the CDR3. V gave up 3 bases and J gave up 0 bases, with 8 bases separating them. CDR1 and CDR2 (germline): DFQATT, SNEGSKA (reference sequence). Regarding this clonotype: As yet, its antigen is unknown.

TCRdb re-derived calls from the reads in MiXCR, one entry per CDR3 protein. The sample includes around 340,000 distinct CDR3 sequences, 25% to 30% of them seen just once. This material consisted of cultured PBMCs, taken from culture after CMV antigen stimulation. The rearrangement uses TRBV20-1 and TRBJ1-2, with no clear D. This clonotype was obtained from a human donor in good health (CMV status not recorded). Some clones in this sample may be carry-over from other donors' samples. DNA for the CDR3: TGCAGTGCTAGGAACAGAGCTAACTATGGCTACACCTTC. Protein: CSARNRANYGYTF.